This T cell receptor beta chain emerged from a study of vaccination effects on CD4 cells after COVID-19. Study at large: Subjects were given two BNT162b2 or mRNA-1273 vaccine doses.

CDR3 size: 14 residues. V gave up 8 bases and J gave up 6 bases; unmatched junction bases: 11. CDR1 and CDR2 (germline): ENHRY, SYGVKD. This clone was counted only a few times. The antigen is undetermined. This table comes from immunoSEQ multiplex PCR, and its TCRdb copy is limited to in-frame clones, with some not included. In the table there are tens of thousands of clones, over 65% of which are singletons. Upon completion of about ten days in culture, CD4+ T cells were isolated. V usage is TRBV10-3 and J usage is TRBJ1-2, with 8 positions matching TRBD1. The specimen comprised CD4+ T cells from PBMCs cultured without peptide, sampled before COVID-19 vaccination. The receptor comes from a human donor who received a COVID-19 vaccine. The CDR3 loop reads CAIGAQGGIDGYTF. In DNA form, the CDR3 reads TGTGCCATCGGAGCACAGGGGGGGATTGATGGCTACACCTTC.